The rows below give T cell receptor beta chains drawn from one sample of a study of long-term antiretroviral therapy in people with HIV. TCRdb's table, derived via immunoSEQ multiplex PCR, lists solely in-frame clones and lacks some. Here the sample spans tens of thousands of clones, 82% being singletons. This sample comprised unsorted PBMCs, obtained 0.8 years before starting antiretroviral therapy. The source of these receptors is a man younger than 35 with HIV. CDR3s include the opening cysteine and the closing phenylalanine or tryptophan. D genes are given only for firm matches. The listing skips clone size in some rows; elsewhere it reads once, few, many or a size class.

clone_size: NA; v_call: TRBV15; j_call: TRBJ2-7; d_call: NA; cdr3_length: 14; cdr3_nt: TGTGCCACCAGCTCAAAGCAGCGAGGGGTCGAGCAGTACTTC; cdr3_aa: CATSSKQRGVEQYF
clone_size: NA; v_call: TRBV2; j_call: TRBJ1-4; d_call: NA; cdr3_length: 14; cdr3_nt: TGTGCCAGCATCCCCCGGTTAGGGGTTGAAAAACTGTTTTTT; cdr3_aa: CASIPRLGVEKLFF
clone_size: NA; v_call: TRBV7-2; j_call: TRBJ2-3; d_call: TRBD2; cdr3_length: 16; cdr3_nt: TGTGCCAGCAGCTTGGCCGCTAGCGGGAGCACAGATACGCAGTATTTT; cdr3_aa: CASSLAASGSTDTQYF
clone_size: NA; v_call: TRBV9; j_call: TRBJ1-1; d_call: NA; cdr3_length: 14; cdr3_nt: TGTGCCAGCAGCGAAGGAGGGGTGGGGACTGAAGCTTTCTTT; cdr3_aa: CASSEGGVGTEAFF
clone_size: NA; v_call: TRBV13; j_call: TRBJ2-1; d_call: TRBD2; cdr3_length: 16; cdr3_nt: TGTGCCAGCAGCGAAGGAAGCGGGGCCGCCTACAATGAGCAGTTCTTC; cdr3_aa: CASSEGSGAAYNEQFF
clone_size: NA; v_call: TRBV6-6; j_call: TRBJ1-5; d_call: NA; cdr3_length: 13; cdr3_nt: TGTGCCAGCAGCCCCGCCAGCAATCAGCCCCAGCATTTT; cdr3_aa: CASSPASNQPQHF
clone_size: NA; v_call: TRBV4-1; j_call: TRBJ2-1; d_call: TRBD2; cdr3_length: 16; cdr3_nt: TGCGCCAGCAGCCAAGTGAATACGGGGGGCTACAATGAGCAGTTCTTC; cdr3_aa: CASSQVNTGGYNEQFF
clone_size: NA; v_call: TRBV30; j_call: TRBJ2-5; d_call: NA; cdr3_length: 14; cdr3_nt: TGTGCCTGCGCTACAGGGAAGCCCCAAGAGACCCAGTACTTC; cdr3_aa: CACATGKPQETQYF
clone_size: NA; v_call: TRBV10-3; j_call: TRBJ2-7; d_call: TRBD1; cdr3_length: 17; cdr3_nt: TGTGCCATCAGTGAGAGGGGGCCGCCCGCCCTCTCCTACGAGCAGTACTTC; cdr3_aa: CAISERGPPALSYEQYF
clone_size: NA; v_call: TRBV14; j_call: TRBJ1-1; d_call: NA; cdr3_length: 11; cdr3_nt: TGTGCCAGCAGCCAGGGAACTGAAGCTTTCTTT; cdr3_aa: CASSQGTEAFF
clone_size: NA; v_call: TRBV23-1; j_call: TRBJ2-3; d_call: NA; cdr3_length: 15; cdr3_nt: TGCGCCAGCAGTCAACGGGGCGGGGGCACAGATACGCAGTATTTT; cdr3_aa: CASSQRGGGTDTQYF
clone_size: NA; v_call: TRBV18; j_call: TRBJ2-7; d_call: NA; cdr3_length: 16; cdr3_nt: TGTGCCAGCTCACCACCTACGCTTGAGACATCCTACGAGCAGTACTTC; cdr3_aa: CASSPPTLETSYEQYF
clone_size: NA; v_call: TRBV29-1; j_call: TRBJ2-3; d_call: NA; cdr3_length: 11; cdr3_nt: TGCAGCGTTTCGCAGACGGATACGCAGTATTTT; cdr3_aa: CSVSQTDTQYF
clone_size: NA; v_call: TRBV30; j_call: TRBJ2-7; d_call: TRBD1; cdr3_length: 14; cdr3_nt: TGTGCCTGGAGAACCGGACAGGGGGCGAGGGAGCAGTACTTC; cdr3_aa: CAWRTGQGAREQYF
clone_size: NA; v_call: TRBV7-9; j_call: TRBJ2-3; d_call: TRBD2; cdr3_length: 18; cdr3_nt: TGTGCCAGCAGCTTATTATACCCTGGCGGGGGGCTCACAGATACGCAGTATTTT; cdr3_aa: CASSLLYPGGGLTDTQYF
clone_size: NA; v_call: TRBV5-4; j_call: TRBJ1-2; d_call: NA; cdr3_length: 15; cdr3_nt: TGTGCCAGCAGCTTGCAGGCAAGACCTAACTATGGCTACACCTTC; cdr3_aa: CASSLQARPNYGYTF
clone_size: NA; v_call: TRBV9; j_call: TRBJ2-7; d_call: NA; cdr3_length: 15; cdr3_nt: TGTGCCAGCAGTCCGGGACCCAACCCAACCTACGAGCAGTACTTC; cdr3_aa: CASSPGPNPTYEQYF
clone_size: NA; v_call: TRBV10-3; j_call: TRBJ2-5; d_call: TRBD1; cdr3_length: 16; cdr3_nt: TGTGCCATCAGTGAGCGGGACAGGGGTCTAAAGGAGACCCAGTACTTC; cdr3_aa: CAISERDRGLKETQYF
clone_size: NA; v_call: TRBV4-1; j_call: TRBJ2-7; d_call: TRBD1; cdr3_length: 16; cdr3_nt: TGCGCCAGCAGCCATCCCATTAGGGGGCGAGGGTACGAGCAGTACTTC; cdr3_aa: CASSHPIRGRGYEQYF
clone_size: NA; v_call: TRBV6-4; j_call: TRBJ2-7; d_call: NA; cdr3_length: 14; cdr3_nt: TGTGCCAGCAGTGGGGGGGAGACCCCCTACGAGCAGTACTTC; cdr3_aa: CASSGGETPYEQYF
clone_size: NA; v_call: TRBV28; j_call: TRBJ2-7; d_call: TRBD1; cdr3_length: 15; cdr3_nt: TGTGCCAGCAGTTTACAGCGGACAGGGCCAAGAGAGCAGTACTTC; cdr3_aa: CASSLQRTGPREQYF
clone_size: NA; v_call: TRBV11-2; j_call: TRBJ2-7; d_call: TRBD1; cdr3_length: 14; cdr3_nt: TGTGCCAGCAGTTCCAGACAGGGGGCCCACGAGCAGTACTTC; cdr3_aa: CASSSRQGAHEQYF
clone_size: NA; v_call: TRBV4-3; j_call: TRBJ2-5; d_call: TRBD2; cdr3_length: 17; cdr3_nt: TGCGCCAGCAGCCAAGATCGGGGACTAGCGGGAGATGAGACCCAGTACTTC; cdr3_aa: CASSQDRGLAGDETQYF
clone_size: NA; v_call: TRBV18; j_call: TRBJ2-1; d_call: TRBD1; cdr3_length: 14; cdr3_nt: TGTGCCAGCTCACGGGACAGCTCCTACAATGAGCAGTTCTTC; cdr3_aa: CASSRDSSYNEQFF
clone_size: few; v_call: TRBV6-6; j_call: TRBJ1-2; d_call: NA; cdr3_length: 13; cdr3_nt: TGTGCCAGCAGTTACGGGGAGGCCTATGGCTACACCTTC; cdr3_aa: CASSYGEAYGYTF
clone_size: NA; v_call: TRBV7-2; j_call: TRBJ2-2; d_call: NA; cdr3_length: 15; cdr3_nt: TGTGCCAGCAGCTTAGTTTGGGGGGCCACCGGGGAGCTGTTTTTT; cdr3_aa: CASSLVWGATGELFF
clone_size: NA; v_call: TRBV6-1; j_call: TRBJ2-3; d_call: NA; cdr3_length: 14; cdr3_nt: TGTGCCAGCAGTGAAGCTAACAGGGCAGATACGCAGTATTTT; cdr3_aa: CASSEANRADTQYF
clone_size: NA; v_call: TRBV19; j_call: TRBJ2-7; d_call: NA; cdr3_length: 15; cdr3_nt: TGTGCCAGTAGGCATGATGGGGACGGTGGCTACGAGCAGTACTTC; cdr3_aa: CASRHDGDGGYEQYF
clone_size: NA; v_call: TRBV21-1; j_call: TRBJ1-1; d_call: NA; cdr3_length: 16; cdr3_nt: TGTGCCAGCAGCCAGACTAATGCAGGGGACCTTTCTGAAGCTTTCTTT; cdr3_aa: CASSQTNAGDLSEAFF
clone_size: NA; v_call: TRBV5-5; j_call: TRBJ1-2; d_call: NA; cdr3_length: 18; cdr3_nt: TGTGCCAGCAGCTTGGGATGGGCAGGGGAAAGGTATAACTATGGCTACACCTTC; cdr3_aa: CASSLGWAGERYNYGYTF
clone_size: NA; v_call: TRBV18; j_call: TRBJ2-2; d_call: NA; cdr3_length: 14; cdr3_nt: TGTGCCAGCTCACGGGGGATGAACACCGGGGAGCTGTTTTTT; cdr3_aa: CASSRGMNTGELFF
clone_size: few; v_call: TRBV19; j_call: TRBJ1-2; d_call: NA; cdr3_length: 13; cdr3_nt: TGTGCCAGTAGTTTTGGGACGGACTATGGCTACACCTTC; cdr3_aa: CASSFGTDYGYTF
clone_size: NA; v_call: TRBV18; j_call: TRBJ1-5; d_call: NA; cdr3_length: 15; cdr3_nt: TGTGCCAGCTCACAACTACAGGGCAACAATCAGCCCCAGCATTTT; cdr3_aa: CASSQLQGNNQPQHF
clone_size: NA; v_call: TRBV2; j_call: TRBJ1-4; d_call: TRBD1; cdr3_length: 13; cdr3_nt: TGTGCCAGCAGACGACAGGGGAATGAAAAACTGTTTTTT; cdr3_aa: CASRRQGNEKLFF
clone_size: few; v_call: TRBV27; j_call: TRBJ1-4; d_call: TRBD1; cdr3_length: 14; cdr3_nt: TGTGCCAGCAGTCCGCAGGGGGCGTATGAAAAACTGTTTTTT; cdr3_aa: CASSPQGAYEKLFF
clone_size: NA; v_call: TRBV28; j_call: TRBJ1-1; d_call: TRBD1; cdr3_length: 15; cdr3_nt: TGTGCCAGCAGTCTCGAACAGGGGGTGAGCACTGAAGCTTTCTTT; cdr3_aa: CASSLEQGVSTEAFF
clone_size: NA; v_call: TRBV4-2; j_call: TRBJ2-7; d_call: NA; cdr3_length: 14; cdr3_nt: TGTGCCAGCAGCCAAATGGACAGTATCTACGAGCAGTACTTC; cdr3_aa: CASSQMDSIYEQYF
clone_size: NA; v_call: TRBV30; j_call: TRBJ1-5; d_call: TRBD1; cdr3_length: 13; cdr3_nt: TGTGCCTGGGGACAGGGGTCCAATCAGCCCCAGCATTTT; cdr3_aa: CAWGQGSNQPQHF
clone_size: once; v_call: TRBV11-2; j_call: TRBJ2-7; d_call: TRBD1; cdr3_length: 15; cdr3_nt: TGTGCCAGCAGCCGCCCGGACAGGGGATCGTACGAGCAGTACTTC; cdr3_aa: CASSRPDRGSYEQYF
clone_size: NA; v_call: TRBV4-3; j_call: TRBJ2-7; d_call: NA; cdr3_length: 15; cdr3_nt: TGCGCCAGCAGCCAAGATGTTGGAGGGTACTACGAGCAGTACTTC; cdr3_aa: CASSQDVGGYYEQYF
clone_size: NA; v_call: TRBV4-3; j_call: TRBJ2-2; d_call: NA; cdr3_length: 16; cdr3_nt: TGCGCCAGCAGCCGAGAGGTCTACTCGGGGACCAGAGAGCTGTTTTTT; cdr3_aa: CASSREVYSGTRELFF
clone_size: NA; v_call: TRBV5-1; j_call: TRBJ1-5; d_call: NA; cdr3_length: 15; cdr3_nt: TGCGCCAGCAGCGCCAATACAGGGAGCAATCAGCCCCAGCATTTT; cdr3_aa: CASSANTGSNQPQHF
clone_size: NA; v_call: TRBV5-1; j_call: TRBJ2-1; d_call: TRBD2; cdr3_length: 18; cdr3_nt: TGCGCCAGCAGCTTGGCCGCTAGCGGGAGGGCCAGTATCAATGAGCAGTTCTTC; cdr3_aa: CASSLAASGRASINEQFF
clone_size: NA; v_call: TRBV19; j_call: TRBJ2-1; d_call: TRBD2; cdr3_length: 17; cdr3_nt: TGTGCCAGTAGTACCACGGGAGGTTGGAGCTCCTACAATGAGCAGTTCTTC; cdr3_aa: CASSTTGGWSSYNEQFF
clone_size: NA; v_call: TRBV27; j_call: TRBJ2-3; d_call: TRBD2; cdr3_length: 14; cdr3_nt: TGTGCCAGCAGTTCGGGGAGGGGCACAGATACGCAGTATTTT; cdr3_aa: CASSSGRGTDTQYF
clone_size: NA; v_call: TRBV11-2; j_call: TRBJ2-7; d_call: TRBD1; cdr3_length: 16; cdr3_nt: TGTGCCAGCAGCACGTCCGGGATGGCAGGGGGTTGGGAGCAGTACTTC; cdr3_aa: CASSTSGMAGGWEQYF
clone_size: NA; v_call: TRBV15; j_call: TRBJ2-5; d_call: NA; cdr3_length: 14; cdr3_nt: TGTGCCACCAGTGGAGGCCCTAGAGGAGAGACCCAGTACTTC; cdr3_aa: CATSGGPRGETQYF
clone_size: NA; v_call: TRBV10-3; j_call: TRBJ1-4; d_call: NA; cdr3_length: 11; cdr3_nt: TGTGCCACCAACGGGGGGGAAAAACTGTTTTTT; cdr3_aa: CATNGGEKLFF
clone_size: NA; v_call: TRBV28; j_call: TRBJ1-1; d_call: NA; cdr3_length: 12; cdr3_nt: TGTGCCAGCAGTTTAAGGGTCACTGAAGCTTTCTTT; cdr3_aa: CASSLRVTEAFF
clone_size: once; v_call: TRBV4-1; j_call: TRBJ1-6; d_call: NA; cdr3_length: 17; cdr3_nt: TGCGCCAGCAGCCAAGAAAGCCCAGAGTTCTATAATTCACCCCTCCACTTT; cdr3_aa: CASSQESPEFYNSPLHF
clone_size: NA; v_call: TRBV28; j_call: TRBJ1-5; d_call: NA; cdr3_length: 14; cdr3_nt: TGTGCCAGCAGTTTAAGGGCATCGTATCAGCCCCAGCATTTT; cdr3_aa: CASSLRASYQPQHF
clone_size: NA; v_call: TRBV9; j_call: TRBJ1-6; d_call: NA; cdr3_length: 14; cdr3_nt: TGTGCCAGCAGCGCCGGACAGCTAAATTCACCCCTCCACTTT; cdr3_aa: CASSAGQLNSPLHF
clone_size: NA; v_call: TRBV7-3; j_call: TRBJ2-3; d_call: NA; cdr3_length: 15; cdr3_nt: TGTGCCAGCAGCGCCTTCGGGACTAGCACAGATACGCAGTATTTT; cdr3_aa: CASSAFGTSTDTQYF
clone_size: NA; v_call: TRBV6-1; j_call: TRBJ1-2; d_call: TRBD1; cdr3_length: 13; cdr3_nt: TGTGCCAGCAGTGGGGCAGGGGGCTATGGCTACACCTTC; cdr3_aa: CASSGAGGYGYTF
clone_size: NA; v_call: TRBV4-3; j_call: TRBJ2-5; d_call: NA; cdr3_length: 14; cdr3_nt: TGCGCCAGCAGCCAAGATAGGAGGGACGAGACCCAGTACTTC; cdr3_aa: CASSQDRRDETQYF
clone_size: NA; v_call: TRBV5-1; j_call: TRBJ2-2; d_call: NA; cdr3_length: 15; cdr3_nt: TGCGCCAGCAGCTTCCTCAGGGATGTAACCGGGGAGCTGTTTTTT; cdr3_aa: CASSFLRDVTGELFF
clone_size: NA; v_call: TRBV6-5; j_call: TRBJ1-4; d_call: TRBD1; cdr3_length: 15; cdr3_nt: TGTGCCAGCAGTTACTCAGGGGGCGGTAATGAAAAACTGTTTTTT; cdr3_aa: CASSYSGGGNEKLFF
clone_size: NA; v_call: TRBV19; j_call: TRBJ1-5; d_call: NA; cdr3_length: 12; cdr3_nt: TGTGCCAGTAGTTCACCACGTCAGCCCCAGCATTTT; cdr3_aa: CASSSPRQPQHF
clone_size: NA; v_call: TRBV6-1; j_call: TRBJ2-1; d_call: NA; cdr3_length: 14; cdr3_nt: TGTGCCAGCAGTCCCCGGGGCACCCTTGATGAGCAGTTCTTC; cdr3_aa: CASSPRGTLDEQFF